These 5 T cell receptor beta chains were all obtained from the same sample, sequenced in a study of shared clonotypes between healthy human individuals. The assay was immunoSEQ multiplex PCR, and TCRdb's table has in-frame clones only and misses some. The table has about 680,000 clones, about three quarters seen once. What was sequenced was memory CD4+ T cells sorted from blood. Subset noted: CD45RA-negative fraction. The receptors shown here come from a woman between 25 and 40 years old in good health.

The V and J genes are TRBV28 and TRBJ1-1, with 12 bases identical to TRBD1. After removal of 6 bases from V and 11 bases from J, the junction contained 16 bases not matched to a gene. This CDR3 spans 16 amino acids. The germline V gene has CDR1 MDHEN and CDR2 SYDVKM. CDR3 loop: CASSFPGQGASGGAFF. CDR3 in DNA: TGTGCCAGCAGCTTCCCGGGACAGGGGGCATCAGGGGGTGCTTTCTTT.

This sequence joins TRBV21-1 and TRBJ1-1. TRBV21-1 is termed a pseudogene. CDR3 length: 15 residues. The DNA of the CDR3 is TGTGCCAGCAGCAAAGTGGGGGGCCTGAACACTGAAGCTTTCTTT. Its translation is CASSKVGGLNTEAFF.

This chain joins TRBV7-2 and TRBJ1-5, with D possibly TRBD1 on 5 matching bases. CDR3 length: 14 amino acids. Germline assignment: CDR1 SGHTA and CDR2 FQGNSA. V was pared by 5 bases and J by 3 bases, with 11 bases between. The CDR3 loop reads CASSPDSNNQPQHF. Here the CDR3 DNA reads TGTGCCAGCAGCCCTGACAGTAACAATCAGCCCCAGCATTTT.

The rearrangement links TRBV7-9 to TRBJ1-4, with D unclear. The CDR3 runs 13 residues. Trimming took off 5 bases at V and 2 bases at J, with 6 bases between the two ends. CDR1 is SEHNR and CDR2 is FQNEAQ in the germline V gene (reference sequence). This chain's CDR3 is CASSRQTNEKLFF. Written as DNA, the CDR3 is TGTGCCAGCAGCAGGCAGACTAATGAAAAACTGTTTTTT.

CDR3 loop: CASSRTRIGEQFF. In DNA, the CDR3 is TGTGCCAGCAGTCGGACTCGGATCGGTGAGCAGTTCTTC. The chain links TRBV7-7 to TRBJ2-1; D is possibly TRBD2 (5 bases). Trimming stripped 6 bases from V and 9 bases from J, with 15 bases between. The CDR3 totals 13 residues. Germline CDR1 SSHAT, CDR2 FNYEAQ (reference sequence).